These 10 T cell receptor beta chains came from one sample sequenced in a study of read filtering for tumor transcriptome and immune sequencing. The library was built from around 380 ng RNA with molecular barcoded adaptors for alpha/delta and beta/gamma chains. From the reads, TCRdb called clonotypes with MiXCR, one entry per CDR3 protein. Of 100,000 to 150,000 distinct CDR3 sequences in the sample, about 12% were seen once. Input material: a population of CD138-negative cells sorted from bone marrow. The receptors derive from a donor aged 40 or over with multiple myeloma.

Comments on this clonotype: The CDR3 does not end in the conserved phenylalanine or tryptophan, so this is likely a read error. This sequence joins TRBV20-1 and TRBJ2-1; D possibly corresponds to TRBD2 (5 bases). CDR3 length: 11 amino acids. V was clipped by 2 bases and J by 9 bases, with 8 bases between them. CDR1 is DFQATT, CDR2 SNEGSKA, per germline (reference sequence). CDR3 bases: TGCAGTGCTAGAAGCGGAGTTGAGCAGTTCCTC. Its protein product is CSARSGVEQFL.

This clonotype has a count of ten or more. An end of the junction does not agree with germline; a read error may underlie this. The chain recombines TRBV4-2 with TRBJ1-1; D call uncertain. Germline CDR1 LGHNA, CDR2 YNFKEQ. The length of the CDR3 is 13 residues. In nucleotides, the CDR3 is TGTGCCAGCAGCGAAGAGGTGCGAACTGAAGCTTTCTTT. Its translation is CASSEEVRTEAFF.

This clonotype was found many times. The rearrangement uses TRBV20-1 and TRBJ2-1; 11 positions match TRBD2. V lost 3 bases to trimming and J lost 9 bases; unmatched junction nucleotides: 7. This CDR3 is built from 14 residues. The germline V gene encodes CDR1 DFQATT and CDR2 SNEGSKA (reference sequence). CDR3 DNA sequence: TGCAGTGCTAGGACTAGCGGGGCGGTTGGTGAGCAGTTCTTC. The encoded protein is CSARTSGAVGEQFF.

Many counts were recorded for this clonotype. The chain has TRBV11-1 and TRBJ2-2; no definite D call. Germline CDR1 reads SGHAT; CDR2 reads FQDESV (reference sequence). The CDR3 sequence is 16 residues long. V was clipped by 6 bases and J by 2 bases, with 16 bases between them. CDR3: CASSRSQTSNTGELFF. CDR3 bases: TGTGCCAGCAGTCGCTCCCAAACCTCTAACACCGGGGAGCTGTTTTTT.

This clonotype was detected a few times. The chain carries TRBV6-5 and TRBJ2-6; 7 bases are shared with TRBD1. V shed 5 bases, J shed 4 bases, and the junction held 5 bases outside the gene matches. This CDR3 has 15 amino acids. Per germline, CDR1 MNHEY and CDR2 SVGAGI. CDR3 bases: TGTGCCAGCAGTGACAGGGTATCAGGGGCCAACGTCCTGACTTTC. Amino acid sequence: CASSDRVSGANVLTF.

This clonotype was observed many times. The V and J genes are TRBV5-1 and TRBJ2-3, with a tentative D call TRBD2 (7 bases). CDR1 is SGHRS, CDR2 YFSETQ, per germline. The CDR3 covers 16 residues. Trimming shortened V by 0 bases and J by 1 base, and 12 bases separated the two germline ends. CDR3 DNA sequence: TGCGCCAGCAGCTTGGCGGCGGGGGCCCGCACAGATACGCAGTATTTT. It specifies CASSLAAGARTDTQYF.

This clonotype was detected only a few times. The rearrangement uses TRBV4-3 and TRBJ2-7; D ambiguous. The CDR3 totals 15 residues. The V end was cut by 1 base, the J end by 3 bases, with 13 bases between. The germline CDR1 and CDR2 sequences are LGHNA and YSLEER. The chain's CDR3 is CASSQGTESYYEQYF. CDR3 DNA sequence: TGCGCCAGCAGCCAAGGGACCGAGAGTTACTACGAGCAGTACTTC.

A note on this clonotype: A single base separates this from a much larger clone, so it may be a read error. The V gene is TRBV11-3, the J gene TRBJ1-4; no clear D. Germline V gene lookup returns CDR1 SGHNT and CDR2 YENEEA. The length of the CDR3 is 15 residues. The CDR3 is CASSLRSRSNEKRFF. Written as DNA, the CDR3 is TGTGCCAGCAGCTTAAGGTCCCGGAGTAATGAAAAACGGTTTTTT.

There are many counts of this clonotype. The gene calls are TRBV6-1 and TRBJ2-7, with a possible D match to TRBD1 (5 bases). Trimming left V 6 bases short and J 3 bases short, with 18 bases between. Germline values: CDR1 MNHNS, CDR2 SASEGT. The CDR3 is 15 residues long. This CDR3 is CASRGSDRRVYEQYF. The CDR3 DNA reads as TGTGCCAGCAGGGGGTCAGACAGACGAGTCTACGAGCAGTACTTC.

This clonotype was recorded many times. This chain uses TRBV24-1 with TRBJ1-5, with D possibly being TRBD1 (5 bases). Germline V CDR1 and CDR2: KGHDR, SFDVKD. This CDR3 spans 16 amino acids. V was trimmed by 3 bases and J by 2 bases, leaving 13 bases between them. CDR3 in amino acids: CATSDGYRGGNQPQHF. In nucleotides, the CDR3 is TGTGCCACCAGTGATGGGTACCGAGGGGGCAATCAGCCCCAGCATTTT.